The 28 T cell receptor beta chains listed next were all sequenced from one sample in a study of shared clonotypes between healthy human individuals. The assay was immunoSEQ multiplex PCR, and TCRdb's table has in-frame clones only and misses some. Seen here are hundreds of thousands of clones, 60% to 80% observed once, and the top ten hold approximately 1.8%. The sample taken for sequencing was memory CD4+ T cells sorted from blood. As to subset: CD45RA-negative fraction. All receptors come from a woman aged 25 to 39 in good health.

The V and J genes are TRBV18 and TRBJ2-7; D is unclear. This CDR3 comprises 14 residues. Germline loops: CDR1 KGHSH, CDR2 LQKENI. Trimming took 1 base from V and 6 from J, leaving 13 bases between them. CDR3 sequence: CASSPLPLSLEQYF. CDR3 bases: TGTGCCAGCTCACCACTTCCTCTCTCCCTCGAGCAGTACTTC.

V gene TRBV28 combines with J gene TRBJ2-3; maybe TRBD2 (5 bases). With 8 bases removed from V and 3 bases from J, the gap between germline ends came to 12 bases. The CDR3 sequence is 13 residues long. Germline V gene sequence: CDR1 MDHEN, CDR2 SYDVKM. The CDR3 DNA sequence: TGTGCCAGCGATGAGGGAGTAACAGATACGCAGTATTTT. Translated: CASDEGVTDTQYF. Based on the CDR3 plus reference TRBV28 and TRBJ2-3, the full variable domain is DVKVTQSSRYLVKRTGEKVFLECVQDMDHENMFWYRQDPGLGLRLIYFSYDVKMKEKGDIPEGYSVSREKKERFSLILESASTNQTSMYLCASDEGVTDTQYFGPGTRLTVL.

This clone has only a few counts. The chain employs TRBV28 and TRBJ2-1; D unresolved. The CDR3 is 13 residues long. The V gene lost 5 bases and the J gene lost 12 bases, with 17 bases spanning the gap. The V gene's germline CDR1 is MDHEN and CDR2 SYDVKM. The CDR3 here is CASSPFLTRWQFF. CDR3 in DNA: TGTGCCAGCAGTCCGTTTTTGACAAGGTGGCAGTTCTTC.

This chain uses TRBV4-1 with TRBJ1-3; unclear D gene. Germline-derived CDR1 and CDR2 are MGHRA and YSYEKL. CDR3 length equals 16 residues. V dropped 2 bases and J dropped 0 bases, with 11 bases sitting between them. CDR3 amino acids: CASSQPNPDSGNTIYF. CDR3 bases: TGCGCCAGCAGCCAACCCAACCCCGACTCTGGAAACACCATATATTTT.

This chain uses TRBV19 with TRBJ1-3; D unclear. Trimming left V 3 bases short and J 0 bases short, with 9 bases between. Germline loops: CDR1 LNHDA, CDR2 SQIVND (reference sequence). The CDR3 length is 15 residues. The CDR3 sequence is CASSMIVNSGNTIYF. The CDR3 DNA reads TGTGCCAGTAGTATGATTGTGAACTCTGGAAACACCATATATTTT.

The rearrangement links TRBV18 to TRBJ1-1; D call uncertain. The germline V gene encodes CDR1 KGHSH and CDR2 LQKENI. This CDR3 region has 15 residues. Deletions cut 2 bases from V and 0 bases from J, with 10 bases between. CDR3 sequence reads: CASSPGSVMNTEAFF. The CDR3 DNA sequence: TGTGCCAGCTCACCAGGATCGGTCATGAACACTGAAGCTTTCTTT.

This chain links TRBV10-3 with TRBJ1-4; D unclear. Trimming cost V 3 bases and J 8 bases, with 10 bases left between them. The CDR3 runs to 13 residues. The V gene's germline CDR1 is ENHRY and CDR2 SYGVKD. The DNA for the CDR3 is TGTGCCATCAGTGAAGCAGTCGGGGAAAAACTGTTTTTT. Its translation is CAISEAVGEKLFF.

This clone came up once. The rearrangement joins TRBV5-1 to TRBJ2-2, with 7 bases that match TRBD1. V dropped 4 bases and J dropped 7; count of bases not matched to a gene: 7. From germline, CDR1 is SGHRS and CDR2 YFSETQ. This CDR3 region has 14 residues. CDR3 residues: CASSLGQEHGELFF. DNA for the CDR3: TGCGCCAGCAGCCTAGGACAGGAACACGGGGAGCTGTTTTTT. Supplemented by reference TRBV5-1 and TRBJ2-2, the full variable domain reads KAGVTQTPRYLIKTRGQQVTLSCSPISGHRSVSWYQQTPGQGLQFLFEYFSETQRNKGNFPGRFSGRQFSNSRSEMNVSTLELGDSALYLCASSLGQEHGELFFGEGSRLTVL.

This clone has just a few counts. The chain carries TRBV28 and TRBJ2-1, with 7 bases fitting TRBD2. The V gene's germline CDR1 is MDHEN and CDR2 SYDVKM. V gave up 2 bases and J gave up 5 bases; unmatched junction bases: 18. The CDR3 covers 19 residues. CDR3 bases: TGTGCCAGCAGTTTACAGCCCCCTTCTGGGGGAGGGCCGAACAATGAGCAGTTCTTC. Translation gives CASSLQPPSGGGPNNEQFF.

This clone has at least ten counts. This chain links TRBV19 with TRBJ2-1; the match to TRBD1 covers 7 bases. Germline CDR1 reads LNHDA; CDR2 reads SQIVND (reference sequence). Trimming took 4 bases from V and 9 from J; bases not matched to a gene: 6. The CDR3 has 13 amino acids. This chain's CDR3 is CASSRQGVGEQFF. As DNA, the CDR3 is TGTGCCAGTAGTAGGCAGGGGGTGGGTGAGCAGTTCTTC.

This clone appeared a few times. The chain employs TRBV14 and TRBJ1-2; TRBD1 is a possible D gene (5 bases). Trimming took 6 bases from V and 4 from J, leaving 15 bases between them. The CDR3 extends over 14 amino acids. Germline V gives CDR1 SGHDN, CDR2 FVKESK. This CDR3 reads CASSRGIEGYGYTF. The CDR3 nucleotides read TGTGCCAGCAGTCGGGGGATAGAGGGCTATGGCTACACCTTC.

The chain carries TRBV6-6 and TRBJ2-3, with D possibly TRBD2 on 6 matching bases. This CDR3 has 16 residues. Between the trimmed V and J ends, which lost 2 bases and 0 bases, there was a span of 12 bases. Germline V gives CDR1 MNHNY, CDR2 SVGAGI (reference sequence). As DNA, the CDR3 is TGTGCCAGCAGTTACCCCTCTAGCGCCAGCACAGATACGCAGTATTTT. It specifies CASSYPSSASTDTQYF.

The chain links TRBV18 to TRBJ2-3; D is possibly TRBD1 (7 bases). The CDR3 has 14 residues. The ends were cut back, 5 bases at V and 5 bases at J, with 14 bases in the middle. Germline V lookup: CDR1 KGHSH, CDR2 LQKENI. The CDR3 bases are TGTGCCAGCTCATCGGGGCAGGGGGGAGATACGCAGTATTTT. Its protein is CASSSGQGGDTQYF.

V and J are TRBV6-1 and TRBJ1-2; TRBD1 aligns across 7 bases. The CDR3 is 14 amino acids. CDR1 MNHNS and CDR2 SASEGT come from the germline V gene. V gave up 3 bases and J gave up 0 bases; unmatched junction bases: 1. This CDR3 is CASSEGQTNYGYTF. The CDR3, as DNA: TGTGCCAGCAGTGAGGGACAGACTAACTATGGCTACACCTTC.

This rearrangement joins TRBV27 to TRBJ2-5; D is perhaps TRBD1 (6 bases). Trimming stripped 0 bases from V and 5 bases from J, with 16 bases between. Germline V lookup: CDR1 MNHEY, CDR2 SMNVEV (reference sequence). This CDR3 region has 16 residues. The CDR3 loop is CASSLSPRGGVETQYF. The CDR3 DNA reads TGTGCCAGCAGTTTATCACCCAGAGGGGGAGTGGAGACCCAGTACTTC.

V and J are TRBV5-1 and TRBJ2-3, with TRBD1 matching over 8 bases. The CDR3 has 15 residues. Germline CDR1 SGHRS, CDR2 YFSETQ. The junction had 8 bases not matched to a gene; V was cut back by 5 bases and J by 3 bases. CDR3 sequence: CASRRTGPGTDTQYF. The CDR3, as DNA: TGCGCCAGCAGAAGGACAGGGCCCGGGACAGATACGCAGTATTTT.

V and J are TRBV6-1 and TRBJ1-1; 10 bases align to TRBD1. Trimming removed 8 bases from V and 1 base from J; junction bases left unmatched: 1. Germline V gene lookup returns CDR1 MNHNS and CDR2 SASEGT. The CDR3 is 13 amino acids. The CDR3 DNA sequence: TGTGCCAGCTGGACAGGGGGGAACACTGAAGCTTTCTTT. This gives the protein CASWTGGNTEAFF.

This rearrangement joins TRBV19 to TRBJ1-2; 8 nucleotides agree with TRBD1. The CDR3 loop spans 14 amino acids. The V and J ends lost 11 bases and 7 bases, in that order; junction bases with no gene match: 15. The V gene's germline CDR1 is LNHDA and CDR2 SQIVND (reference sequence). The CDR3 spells CAVGQGASLVGYTF. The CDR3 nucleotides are TGTGCCGTAGGGCAGGGGGCGAGTTTAGTTGGCTACACCTTC. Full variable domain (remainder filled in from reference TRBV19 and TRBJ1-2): DGGITQSPKYLFRKEGQNVTLSCEQNLNHDAMYWYRQDPGQGLRLIYYSQIVNDFQKGDIAEGYSVSREKKESFPLTVTSAQKNPTAFYLCAVGQGASLVGYTFGSGTRLTVV.

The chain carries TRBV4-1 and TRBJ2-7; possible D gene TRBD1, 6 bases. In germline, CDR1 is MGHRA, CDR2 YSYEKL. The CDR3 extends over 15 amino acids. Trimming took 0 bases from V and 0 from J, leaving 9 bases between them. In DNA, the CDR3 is TGCGCCAGCAGCCAAGATCGAGGGGGCTCCTACGAGCAGTACTTC. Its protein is CASSQDRGGSYEQYF.

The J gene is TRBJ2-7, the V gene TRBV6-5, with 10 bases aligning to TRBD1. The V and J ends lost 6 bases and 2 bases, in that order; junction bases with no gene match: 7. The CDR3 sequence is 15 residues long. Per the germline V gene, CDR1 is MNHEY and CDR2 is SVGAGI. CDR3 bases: TGTGCCAGCAGACGCGGACAGGGGGACACCTACGAGCAGTACTTC. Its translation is CASRRGQGDTYEQYF.

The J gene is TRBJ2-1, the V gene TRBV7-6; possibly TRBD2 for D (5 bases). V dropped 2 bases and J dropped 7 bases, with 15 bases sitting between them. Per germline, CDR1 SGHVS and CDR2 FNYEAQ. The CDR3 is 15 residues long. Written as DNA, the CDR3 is TGTGCCAGCAGCTTAAAACTAGATCCGACGAATGAGCAGTTCTTC. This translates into CASSLKLDPTNEQFF.

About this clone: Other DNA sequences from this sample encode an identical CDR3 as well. The CDR3: CASRGRGSYEQYF. DNA for the CDR3: TGCGCCAGCAGGGGAAGGGGCTCCTACGAGCAGTACTTC. The chain carries TRBV5-1 and TRBJ2-7; D possibly corresponds to TRBD1 (5 bases). Germline V gene sequence: CDR1 SGHRS, CDR2 YFSETQ. V was pared by 5 bases and J by 0 bases, with 9 bases between. CDR3 length: 13 amino acids.

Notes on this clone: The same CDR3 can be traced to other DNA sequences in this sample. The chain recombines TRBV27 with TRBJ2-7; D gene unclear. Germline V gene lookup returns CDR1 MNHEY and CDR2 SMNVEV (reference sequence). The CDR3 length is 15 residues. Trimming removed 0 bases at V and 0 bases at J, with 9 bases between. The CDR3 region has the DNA TGTGCCAGCAGTTTATCGTTGCCAGGCTCCTACGAGCAGTACTTC. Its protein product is CASSLSLPGSYEQYF.

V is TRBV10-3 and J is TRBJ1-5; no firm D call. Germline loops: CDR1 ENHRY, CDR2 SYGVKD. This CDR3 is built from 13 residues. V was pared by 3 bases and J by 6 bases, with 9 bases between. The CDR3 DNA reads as TGTGCCATCAGTGACTCTCATAGTCAGCCCCAGCATTTT. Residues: CAISDSHSQPQHF.

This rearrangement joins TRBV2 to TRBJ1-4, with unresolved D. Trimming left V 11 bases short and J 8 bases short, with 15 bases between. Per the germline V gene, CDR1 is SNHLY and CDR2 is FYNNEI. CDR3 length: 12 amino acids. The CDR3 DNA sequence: TGTGCCGGACGACCGAACGCGGAAAAACTGTTTTTT. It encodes CAGRPNAEKLFF.

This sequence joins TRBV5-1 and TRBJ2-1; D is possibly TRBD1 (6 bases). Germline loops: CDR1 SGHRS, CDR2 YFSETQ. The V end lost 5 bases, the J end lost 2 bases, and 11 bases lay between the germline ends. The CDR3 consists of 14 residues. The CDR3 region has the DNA TGCGCCAGCAGTCAGGACAGTACCTACAATGAGCAGTTCTTC. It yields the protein CASSQDSTYNEQFF.

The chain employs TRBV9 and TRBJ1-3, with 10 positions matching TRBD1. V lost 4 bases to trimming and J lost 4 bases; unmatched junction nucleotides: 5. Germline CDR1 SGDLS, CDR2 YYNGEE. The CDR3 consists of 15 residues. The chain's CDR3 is CASSTGQGRGNTIYF. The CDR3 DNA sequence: TGTGCCAGCAGCACGGGACAGGGGAGAGGAAACACCATATATTTT.

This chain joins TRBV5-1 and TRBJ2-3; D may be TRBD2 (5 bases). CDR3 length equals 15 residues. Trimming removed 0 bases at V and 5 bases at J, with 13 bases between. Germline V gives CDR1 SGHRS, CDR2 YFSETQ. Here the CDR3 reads CASSLVARVGDTQYF. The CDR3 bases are TGCGCCAGCAGCTTGGTGGCGCGGGTGGGAGATACGCAGTATTTT. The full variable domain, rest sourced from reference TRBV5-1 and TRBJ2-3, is KAGVTQTPRYLIKTRGQQVTLSCSPISGHRSVSWYQQTPGQGLQFLFEYFSETQRNKGNFPGRFSGRQFSNSRSEMNVSTLELGDSALYLCASSLVARVGDTQYFGPGTRLTVL.